This TCR beta chain stems from a study of T cell responses to AZD1222 COVID-19 vaccine. Study-level background: Some second doses came at about 4 weeks and others at about 12 weeks; these were pooled. Broader study findings: Spike-wide vaccine-associated CD4 TCRs dominated at 160-218 and 743-854. An increase in Spike-specific TCR breadth and depth was observed after two AZD1222 doses. Just a handful of AZD1222 recipients tested seropositive at baseline.

V lost 8 bases and J 7 bases, leaving 20 bases between the germline ends. This CDR3 contains 14 residues. Germline V CDR1 and CDR2: SQVTM, ANQGSEA. The table came from immunoSEQ multiplex PCR; TCRdb's copy has only in-frame clones and leaves some out. The data show roughly 160,000 clones, approximately 90% seen once. In the case of this clone: The antigen is not known.

The receptor's source is an adult in good health. This rearrangement joins TRBV29-1 to TRBJ1-4; the D gene is possibly TRBD1 (5 bases). The sequencing here drew on peripheral blood, taken on day 0 of AZD1222 vaccination. CDR3 region: CSIGPGGTGEKLFF. The DNA for the CDR3 is TGCAGCATCGGGCCCGGGGGTACGGGTGAAAAACTGTTTTTT. Looking up the rest from reference TRBV29-1 and TRBJ1-4 gives the full variable domain: SAVISQKPSRDICQRGTSLTIQCQVDSQVTMMFWYRQQPGQSLTLIATANQGSEATYESGFVIDKFPISRPNLTFSTLTVSNMSPEDSSIYLCSIGPGGTGEKLFFGSGTQLSVL.